This TCR beta chain is from a study of Tregs in tolerant kidney transplant recipients (dated by TCRdb to the late 2010s). General notes on the study: The transplants used related donors along with nonmyeloablative bone marrow transplantation, and in the human trials mixed chimerism was transient. The study used TCRbeta sequencing to identify donor-specific regulatory T cells before combined kidney and bone marrow transplantation, then tracked those cells after transplant.

Genomic DNA was extracted from sorted cells with the QIAGEN DNeasy Blood and Tissue Kit for TCRbeta CDR3 sequencing. High-throughput TCRbeta CDR3 sequencing, which included PCR amplification with bias correction and internal controls, was done commercially through immunoSEQ. On the authors' methods: A unique productive TCRbeta sequence was defined by the CDR3 nucleotide sequence when primers matched, and otherwise by the CDR3 amino acid sequence together with the Vbeta and Jbeta genes. As a correction for sorting error, sequences shared between sorted populations at a frequency ratio of 2:1 or less were discarded, and the remaining shared sequences were assigned to the higher population. A sequence was defined as donor-reactive if the sequence was expanded at least 5-fold in CFSE-low cells compared with unstimulated cells and had a frequency of at least 0.01% in CFSE-low cells. Jensen-Shannon divergence calculated on the top 100 TCRbeta sequences ranked by frequency was used to measure repertoire divergence. For samples with multiple sequencing runs, sorting error was corrected separately for each run before the runs were pooled. The clones in this table, taken by TCRdb from immuneACCESS, are in-frame only. Not every clone is retained; where verified, under half of the shortfall comes from an unresolved V gene, and the cause of the rest is unknown. V and J calls and clone size come straight from that table; D and trimming were deduced from the DNA. The record for this sample contains under 35,000 clones. Together, the top ten hold 14% of the sample.

The full study reports these points: Biological reproducibility was not directly addressed, though technical replication error appeared minimal. Because the PCR primers were changed over time for some patients, nucleotide-level comparison could not be performed across the samples from those patients. Donor-specific Treg expansion was found to exceed global Treg expansion in tolerant patients, suggesting antigen-driven rather than nonspecific expansion. The study was limited by small patient numbers, and the findings need validation in larger populations and under other immunosuppression protocols. Expanding Tregs with activated donor B cells appeared to identify the most biologically relevant and donor-specific TCRbeta repertoire.

At the junction V is shortened by 5 bases and J by 2 bases; bases outside the gene matches: 5. The CDR3 contains 14 residues, cysteine and phenylalanine counted. Shown are 33 bases from within the CDR3, in frame from base 1. Sequences SEHNR (CDR1) and FQNEAQ (CDR2) are obtained from the germline V gene (reference sequence). A note on this clone: Its antigen is still unknown. With the read ending 3 residues before the CDR3 end, the germline J gene is used to fill in that end.

This sample's time point label indicates: blood sample drawn before combined kidney and bone marrow transplant. Unstimulated Tregs (CD4+CD25+CD127-), CD4+ non-Tregs (CD4+CD25-), CD4 and CD8 cells were FACS-sorted from thawed PBMCs. The patients were 4 recipients of combined kidney and bone marrow transplants from the ITN036ST trial, and samples were available only for these trial subjects. Healthy control blood was processed to PBMCs by Ficoll density gradient and cryopreserved, and patient PBMCs were collected before and after transplant. This receptor chain uses TRBV7-9 and TRBJ2-5, and 7 junction bases match TRBD1. The specimen comprised CD8+ T cells from blood, sampled before the transplant. This TCR was sampled from a human donor who received a combined kidney and bone marrow transplant. CDR3 DNA, as far as it was read: TGTGCCAGCAGCCCTCCGGGACAGCAAGAGACC. Its translation is CASSPPGQQET. The entire CDR3 sequence reads CASSPPGQQETQYF.